Below, 19 T cell receptor beta chains from the same sample are listed, as sequenced in a study of post-analysis software for immune sequencing data. General study points: TRBV5-6, TRBV5-1 and TRBV20-1 were among 4 or 5 TRBV segments more frequent in patients than controls.

cDNA libraries for TCR beta contained unique molecular identifiers. TCRdb redid the calling of the PCR reads with MiXCR, one entry per CDR3 protein. The table includes some 260,000 distinct CDR3 sequences, 30% to 45% detected once. These receptors have no identified antigens. Material: blood. These receptors all come from a girl aged 10 to 17 with multiple sclerosis.

The chain links TRBV7-8 to TRBJ1-6, with D possibly TRBD1 on 5 matching bases. Germline V CDR1 and CDR2: SGHVS, FQNEAQ. The length of the CDR3 is 16 residues. V lost 0 bases and J lost 6, with 12 bases in between. The CDR3 sequence: CASSLAARVSNSPLHF. DNA for the CDR3: TGTGCCAGCAGCTTAGCGGCCAGGGTTAGTAATTCACCCCTCCACTTT.

This clonotype showed up many times. The chain links TRBV12-3 or TRBV12-4 to TRBJ2-3; TRBD2 might be the D (5 bases). CDR3 length: 16 residues. Trimming shortened V by 0 bases and J by 3 bases, and 13 bases separated the two germline ends. In DNA, the CDR3 is TGTGCCAGCAGTTTAGCGGGCGGCGCGGGTACAGATACGCAGTATTTT. Protein sequence: CASSLAGGAGTDTQYF.

This clonotype was detected only a few times. This clone may be a read error of a much larger clone one base away. The genes are TRBV29-1 and TRBJ2-3; 7 nucleotides match TRBD2. After removal of 4 bases from V and 3 bases from J, the junction contained 7 bases not matched to a gene. CDR3 size: 14 residues. Germline assignment: CDR1 SQVTM and CDR2 ANQGSEA. In DNA form, the CDR3 reads TGCAGCGTTGTGACGGGCGGGAGTACAGATACGCAGTATTTT. It translates to CSVVTGGSTDTQYF.

This clonotype was detected ten times or more. The rearrangement links TRBV7-9 to TRBJ2-3; 7 bases align to TRBD2. V shed 5 bases, J shed 1 base, and the junction held 9 bases outside the gene matches. Germline CDR1 SEHNR, CDR2 FQNEAQ (reference sequence). The CDR3 contains 16 residues. CDR3 nucleotide sequence: TGTGCCAGCAGCCCTCGAGGAGCGGGACGCACAGATACGCAGTATTTT. This codes for CASSPRGAGRTDTQYF.

With regard to this clonotype: A read error may account for a junction end that differs from germline. The chain employs TRBV7-6 and TRBJ2-3; a possible D gene is TRBD2 (6 bases). Looked up from germline, CDR1 is SGHVS and CDR2 is FNYEAQ. This CDR3 comprises 16 residues. CDR3 region: CTSSQPRDSPRDTQYF. As DNA, the CDR3 is TGTACCAGCAGCCAGCCCCGGGACTCCCCCCGGGATACGCAGTATTTT.

This clonotype was seen many times. This chain's CDR3 is CATSDPVGYNEQFF. In nucleotides, the CDR3 is TGTGCCACCAGTGACCCGGTCGGCTACAATGAGCAGTTCTTC. The V call is TRBV24-1, the J call TRBJ2-1; D ambiguous. Germline assignment: CDR1 KGHDR and CDR2 SFDVKD. CDR3 size: 14 residues. The ends were cut back, 4 bases at V and 3 bases at J, with 9 bases in the middle.

V and J are TRBV6-1 and TRBJ2-5, with 9 nucleotides matching TRBD2. The V segment lost 1 base and the J segment 5 bases; nucleotides outside the gene matches: 2. There are 14 residues in the CDR3. Germline assignment: CDR1 MNHNS and CDR2 SASEGT. The CDR3 spells CASSEGSGSETQYF. CDR3 nucleotide sequence: TGTGCCAGCAGTGAAGGTAGCGGGAGTGAGACCCAGTACTTC.

This clonotype was observed many times. The chain couples TRBV27 to TRBJ2-3; D is possibly TRBD2 (6 bases). Trimming took off 10 bases at V and 7 bases at J, with 15 bases between the two ends. Germline V gives CDR1 MNHEY, CDR2 SMNVEV (reference sequence). This CDR3 is built from 12 residues. The CDR3 nucleotides read TGTGCCACTAGCGATGTGACGAATACGCAGTATTTT. As protein: CATSDVTNTQYF.

The rearrangement uses TRBV7-2 and TRBJ2-3, with TRBD2 matching 8 bases. The germline V gene encodes CDR1 SGHTA and CDR2 FQGNSA. The CDR3 covers 17 residues. Losses at the gene ends were 2 bases for V and 3 bases for J; bases not matched to a gene: 10. CDR3 in amino acids: CASSLRGAGGRTDTQYF. DNA for the CDR3: TGTGCCAGCAGCTTACGGGGGGCGGGGGGCCGTACAGATACGCAGTATTTT.

This chain links TRBV28 with TRBJ1-5; 10 bases line up with TRBD1. V was clipped by 2 bases and J by 6 bases; unmatched bases: 4. CDR3 size: 15 residues. Per germline, CDR1 MDHEN and CDR2 SYDVKM. The CDR3 nucleotides read TGTGCCAGCAGTTTAACGACAGGGGGCGGTCAGCCCCAGCATTTT. Amino acids: CASSLTTGGGQPQHF.

The chain's CDR3 is CASSQWENTEAFF. The CDR3 DNA reads as TGTGCCAGCAGCCAATGGGAGAACACTGAAGCTTTCTTT. The chain combines TRBV16 with TRBJ1-1; no clear D gene. The ends were cut back, 1 base at V and 1 base at J, with 4 bases in the middle. The CDR3 totals 13 residues. Germline V gene data show CDR1 as KGHSY and CDR2 as FQNENV.

This clonotype was detected a few times. The rearrangement joins TRBV7-2 to TRBJ2-1; possible D gene TRBD2, 6 bases. Trimming took off 7 bases at V and 9 bases at J, with 22 bases between the two ends. Germline V CDR1 and CDR2: SGHTA, FQGNSA. The CDR3 covers 15 residues. In DNA form, the CDR3 reads TGTGCCAGCACCTTCCAGGCGGGGCGGGCATCTGAGCAGTTCTTC. Encoded protein: CASTFQAGRASEQFF.

This clonotype was counted ten times or more. The V and J genes are TRBV20-1 and TRBJ2-1; perhaps TRBD2 as D (5 bases). V was shortened by 0 bases and J by 6 bases, with 15 bases between the two germline ends. The germline CDR1 and CDR2 sequences are DFQATT and SNEGSKA (reference sequence). This CDR3 has 15 amino acids. The CDR3 DNA is TGCAGTGCTAGAGATCGCGGGCGGTTGTTCAATGAGCAGTTCTTC. Amino acid sequence: CSARDRGRLFNEQFF.

The chain uses TRBV20-1 and TRBJ1-5; a possible D gene is TRBD1 (6 bases). Trimming shortened V by 6 bases and J by 6 bases, and 15 bases separated the two germline ends. The length of the CDR3 is 13 residues. Germline values: CDR1 DFQATT, CDR2 SNEGSKA (reference sequence). The CDR3 DNA follows: TGCAGTGCCACGTGGGGGGCAGGTCAGCCCCAGCATTTT. It translates to CSATWGAGQPQHF.

V and J are TRBV15 and TRBJ2-7; D is unclear. Looked up from germline, CDR1 is LNHNV and CDR2 is YYDKDF (reference sequence). V lost 3 bases, J lost 4 bases, and 19 bases lay in between. The CDR3 is made up of 16 amino acids. The CDR3 region is CATSSDGWGLGYEQYF. The CDR3 DNA reads TGTGCCACCAGCAGCGATGGTTGGGGTTTAGGGTACGAGCAGTACTTC.

This clonotype was seen only a few times. It may be a read error: a sequence one base away is much more abundant. For the CDR3, the DNA is TGTGCCAGCAGTCCCTCGGTCCGCGGGGGCCAAGAGACCCAGTACTTC. This codes for CASSPSVRGGQETQYF. The V and J genes are TRBV27 and TRBJ2-5, with 7 bases fitting TRBD2. CDR3 length: 16 residues. From germline, CDR1 is MNHEY and CDR2 SMNVEV (reference sequence). J lost 1 base, V lost 5 bases, and 10 bases had no gene match.

This clonotype was detected only once. A read error is possible here, since a much larger clone lies one base away. This chain joins TRBV6-6 and TRBJ1-1; a weak D match, TRBD1 (5 bases). This CDR3 region has 14 residues. Germline values: CDR1 MNHNY, CDR2 SVGAGI (reference sequence). The CDR3: CVSRTGGVNTEAFF. The CDR3 bases are TGTGTCAGCAGAACCGGGGGGGTTAACACTGAAGCTTTCTTT.

In this sample, this clonotype turned up a few times. CDR3 amino acids: CATSDSGSGRALNEQFF. The DNA of the CDR3 is TGTGCCACCAGTGATTCGGGGAGCGGGAGGGCCTTAAATGAGCAGTTCTTC. The chain uses TRBV24-1 and TRBJ2-1; 10 nucleotides align to TRBD2. Germline V gene sequence: CDR1 KGHDR, CDR2 SFDVKD. This CDR3 comprises 17 residues. V dropped 2 bases and J dropped 7; count of bases not matched to a gene: 10.

This clonotype was picked up many times. This chain uses TRBV20-1 with TRBJ1-6; TRBD1 might be the D (6 bases). CDR1 and CDR2 from the germline V gene are DFQATT and SNEGSKA (reference sequence). With 1 base removed from V and 4 bases from J, the gap between germline ends came to 14 bases. The CDR3 covers 16 residues. The CDR3 reads CSARVPIGGYNSPLHF. The CDR3 DNA sequence: TGCAGTGCTAGAGTCCCGATAGGGGGGTATAATTCACCCCTCCACTTT.